The sequence of this T cell receptor beta chain was determined in a study of T cells in Graves' hyperthyroidism and ophthalmopathy. General study findings and limits: Prediction of ophthalmopathy progression came a median roughly 6.6 months pre-onset.

V lost 0 bases, J lost 6 bases, and 8 bases stayed unmatched. This CDR3 is 16 amino acids long. Germline V gives CDR1 SGHDT, CDR2 YYEEEE. Not enrolled were patients with uncontrolled infection, other autoimmune disease, pregnancy or lactation. Clinical symptoms, serum thyroxine and TRAb, thyroid ultrasound and orbital computed tomography together formed the diagnostic basis. On this clonotype: Its antigen is unidentified.

Amplified TCR beta CDR3 regions came from RNA transcripts. Primed by the HTBI set, a first-round RT-PCR was run on the TCR CDR3. TCRdb used MiXCR to reprocess the multiplex PCR reads, holding one entry per CDR3 protein. Altogether more than 550,000 distinct CDR3 sequences are present, 18% being singletons, with the ten largest covering around 15%. The source is a woman between 50 and 59 years old with Graves' hyperthyroidism that later progressed to Graves' ophthalmopathy. The V and J genes are TRBV5-6 and TRBJ2-4, with 8 bases aligning to TRBD1. The sample comprised blood. The CDR3 DNA follows: TGTGCCAGCAGCTTGGGGCTACCAGGGGGCAGAAACATTCAGTACTTC. As protein: CASSLGLPGGRNIQYF.